This T cell receptor beta chain emerged from a study of regulatory T cells in long-lasting Graves disease. Study context: Persistent Graves' disease denoted over 5 years of antithyroid drugs plus positive TSH receptor antibodies. General study results and limits: Clonotypes that were public and shared totalled roughly 3,000 in persistent patients versus 900 to 1,000 in new patients. TCR diversity was lower in persistent than newly diagnosed Graves' disease.

The time point was: persistent/refractory GD, antithyroid drugs over 5 years with positive TRAb. The TCR library used RNA extracted from PBMCs. Enrollment of patients was through an endocrinology department in Xi'an, China. This CDR3 contains 15 residues. Germline loops: CDR1 SGHVS, CDR2 FNYEAQ. J was trimmed by 9 bases and V by 1 base; bases with no gene match: 11. Combining iRepertoire HTBI primers with Arm-PCR of CDR3 regions, the authors built TCR beta libraries. TCRdb re-called the multiplex PCR reads with MiXCR, one entry per CDR3 protein. The sample shows 300,000 to 400,000 distinct CDR3 sequences, 15% to 20% of them seen only once. A remark on this clonotype: Antigen specificity is unknown.

The chain links TRBV7-6 to TRBJ2-5; TRBD2 aligns across 7 bases. The sequence was obtained from a female donor with Graves disease. The source was peripheral blood mononuclear cells (PBMCs), collected when the disease was refractory, from a patient treated with antithyroid drugs. CDR3 DNA sequence: TGTGCCAGCAGCTTAGAGGCGGGAGTTTACCAGGCCCAGTACTTC. It encodes CASSLEAGVYQAQYF.